This T cell receptor (beta chain) was obtained from a study of CD8 T cells in ankylosing spondylitis. Findings and caveats of the study: Roughly eight highly homologous variants made up a TCR beta motif that seemed to typify ankylosing spondylitis blood. It was reported that disease-linked clones were significantly enriched in matched ankylosing spondylitis synovial fluid.

This clonotype was recorded at least ten times. Its antigen is not known. The germline V gene has CDR1 MNHNS and CDR2 SASEGT. The CDR3 covers 17 residues. V trimming: 7 bases; J trimming: 2 bases; junction bases outside the gene matches: 6. Quantitative 5'-RACE with molecular barcodes produced the TCR beta libraries. TCRdb fed the 5' RACE reads into MiXCR, producing one record per CDR3 protein. The data show roughly 130,000 distinct CDR3 sequences, roughly 13% seen once. This TCR derives from a female donor with ankylosing spondylitis or in good health (not recorded which). The sample consisted of blood, either unsorted or a sorted T cell fraction (not recorded which). The rearrangement uses TRBV6-1 and TRBJ2-1; 15 bases agree with TRBD2. CDR3 nucleotide sequence: TGTGCCAGCACCCGGACTAGCGGGGGGGCGCCCTACAATGAGCAGTTCTTC. Translated, it gives CASTRTSGGAPYNEQFF.